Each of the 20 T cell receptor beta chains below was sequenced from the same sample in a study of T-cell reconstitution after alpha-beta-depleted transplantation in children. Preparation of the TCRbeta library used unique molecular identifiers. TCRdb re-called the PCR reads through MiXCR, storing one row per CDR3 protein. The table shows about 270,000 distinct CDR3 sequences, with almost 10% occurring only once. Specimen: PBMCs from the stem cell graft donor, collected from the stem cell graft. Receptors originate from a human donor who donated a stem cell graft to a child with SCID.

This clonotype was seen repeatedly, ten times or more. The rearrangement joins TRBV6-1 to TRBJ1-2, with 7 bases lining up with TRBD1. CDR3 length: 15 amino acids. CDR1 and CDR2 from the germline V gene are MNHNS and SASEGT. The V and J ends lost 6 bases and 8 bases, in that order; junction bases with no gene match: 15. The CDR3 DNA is TGTGCCAGCAGCATTATCGAACAGGGGTTTGAGGGCTACACCTTC. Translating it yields CASSIIEQGFEGYTF.

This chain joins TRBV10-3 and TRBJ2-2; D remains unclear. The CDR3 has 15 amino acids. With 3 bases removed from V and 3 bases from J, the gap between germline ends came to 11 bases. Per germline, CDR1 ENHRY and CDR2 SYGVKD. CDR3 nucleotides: TGTGCCATCAGTGATCAACTCGAACACACCGGGGAGCTGTTTTTT. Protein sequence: CAISDQLEHTGELFF.

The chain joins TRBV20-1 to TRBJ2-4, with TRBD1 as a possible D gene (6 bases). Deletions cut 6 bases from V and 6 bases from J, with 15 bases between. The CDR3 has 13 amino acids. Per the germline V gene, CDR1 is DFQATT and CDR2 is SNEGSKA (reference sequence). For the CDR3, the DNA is TGCAGTGCCGACAGGCTAGACCTAAACATTCAGTACTTC. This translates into CSADRLDLNIQYF.

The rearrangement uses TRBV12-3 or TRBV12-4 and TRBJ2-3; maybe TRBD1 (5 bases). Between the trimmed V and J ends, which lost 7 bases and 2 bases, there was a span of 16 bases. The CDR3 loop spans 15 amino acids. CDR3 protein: CASNIQGRNTDTQYF. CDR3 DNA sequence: TGTGCCAGCAACATTCAGGGCCGGAACACAGATACGCAGTATTTT.

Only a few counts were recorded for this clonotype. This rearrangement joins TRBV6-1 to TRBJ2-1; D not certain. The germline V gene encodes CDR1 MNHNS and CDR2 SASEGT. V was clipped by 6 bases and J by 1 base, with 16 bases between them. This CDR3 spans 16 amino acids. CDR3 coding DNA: TGTGCCAGCAGGCCCCCGAGGAGCGAATCCTACAATGAGCAGTTCTTC. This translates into CASRPPRSESYNEQFF.

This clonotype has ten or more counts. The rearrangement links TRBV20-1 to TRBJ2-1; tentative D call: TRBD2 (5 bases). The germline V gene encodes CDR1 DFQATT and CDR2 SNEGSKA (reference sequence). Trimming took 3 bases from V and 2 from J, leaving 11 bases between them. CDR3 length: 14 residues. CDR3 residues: CSASPGKPYNEQFF. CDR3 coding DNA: TGCAGTGCTAGCCCCGGGAAGCCCTACAATGAGCAGTTCTTC.

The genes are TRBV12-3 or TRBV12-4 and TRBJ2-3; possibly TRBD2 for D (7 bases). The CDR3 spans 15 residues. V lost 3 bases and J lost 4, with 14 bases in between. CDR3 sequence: CASSFVGAGADTQYF. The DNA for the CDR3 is TGTGCCAGCAGTTTTGTGGGGGCGGGGGCAGATACGCAGTATTTT.

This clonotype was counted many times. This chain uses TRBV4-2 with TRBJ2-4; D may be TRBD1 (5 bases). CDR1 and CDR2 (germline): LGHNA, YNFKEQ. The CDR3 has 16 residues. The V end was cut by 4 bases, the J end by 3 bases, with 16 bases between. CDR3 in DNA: TGTGCCAGCAGCCCGTCCTCCAGGGTGGACAAAAACATTCAGTACTTC. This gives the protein CASSPSSRVDKNIQYF.

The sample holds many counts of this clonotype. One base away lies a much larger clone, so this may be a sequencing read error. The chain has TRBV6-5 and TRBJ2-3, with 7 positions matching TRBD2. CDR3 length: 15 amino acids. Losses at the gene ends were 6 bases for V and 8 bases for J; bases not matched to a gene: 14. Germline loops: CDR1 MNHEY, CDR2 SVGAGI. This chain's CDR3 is CASRPLAARSFTQYF. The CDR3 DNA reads TGTGCCAGCAGGCCCCTAGCGGCTCGATCCTTTACGCAGTATTTT.

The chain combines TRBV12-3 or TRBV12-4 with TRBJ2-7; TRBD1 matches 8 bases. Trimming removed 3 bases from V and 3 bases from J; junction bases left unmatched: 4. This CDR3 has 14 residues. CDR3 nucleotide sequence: TGTGCCAGCAGTTTCAGGGGGCGCGACTACGAGCAGTACTTC. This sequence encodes CASSFRGRDYEQYF.

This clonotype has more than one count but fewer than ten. In DNA, the CDR3 is TGTGCCAGCAGCTTATCCCTGACTAGAGGGGGGAATGAGCAGTTCTTC. Its translation: CASSLSLTRGGNEQFF. J is TRBJ2-1 and V is TRBV7-2; D might be TRBD1 or TRBD2, each matching 6 bases. V was cut by 2 bases and J by 7 bases, with 18 bases left in between. The length of the CDR3 is 16 residues. Germline CDR1 is SGHTA and CDR2 is FQGNSA.

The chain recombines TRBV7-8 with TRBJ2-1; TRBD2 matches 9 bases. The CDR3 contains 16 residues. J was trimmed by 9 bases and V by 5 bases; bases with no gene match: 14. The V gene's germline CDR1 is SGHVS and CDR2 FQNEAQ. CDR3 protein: CASSQSGLALFGEQFF. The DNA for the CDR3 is TGTGCCAGCAGCCAATCGGGACTAGCCCTTTTCGGTGAGCAGTTCTTC.

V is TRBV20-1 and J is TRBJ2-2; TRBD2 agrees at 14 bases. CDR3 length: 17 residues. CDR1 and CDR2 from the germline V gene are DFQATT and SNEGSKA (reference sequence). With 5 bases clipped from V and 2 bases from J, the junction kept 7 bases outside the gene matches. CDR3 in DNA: TGCAGTGCTCCGGGACTAGCGGGGGCGCCCAACACCGGGGAGCTGTTTTTT. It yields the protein CSAPGLAGAPNTGELFF.

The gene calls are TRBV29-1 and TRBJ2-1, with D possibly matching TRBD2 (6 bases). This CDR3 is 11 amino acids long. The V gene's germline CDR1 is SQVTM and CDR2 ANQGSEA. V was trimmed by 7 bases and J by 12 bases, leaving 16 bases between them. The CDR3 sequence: CSGMRVGGQFF. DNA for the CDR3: TGCAGCGGGATGCGTGTCGGGGGGCAGTTCTTC.

The CDR3 DNA follows: TGTGCCAGCAGCTTAGCGCCGAAGTACGAGCAGTACTTC. Residues: CASSLAPKYEQYF. The chain joins TRBV7-7 to TRBJ2-7; the D is unclear. Germline V gene sequence: CDR1 SSHAT, CDR2 FNYEAQ (reference sequence). The CDR3 consists of 13 residues. V lost 0 bases, J lost 4 bases, and 7 bases lay in between.

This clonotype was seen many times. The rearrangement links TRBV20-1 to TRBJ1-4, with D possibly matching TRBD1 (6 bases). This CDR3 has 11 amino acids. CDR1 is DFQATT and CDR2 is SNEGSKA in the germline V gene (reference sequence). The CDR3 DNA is TGCACGCCCGGGGGCAATGAAAAACTGTTTTTT. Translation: CTPGGNEKLFF.

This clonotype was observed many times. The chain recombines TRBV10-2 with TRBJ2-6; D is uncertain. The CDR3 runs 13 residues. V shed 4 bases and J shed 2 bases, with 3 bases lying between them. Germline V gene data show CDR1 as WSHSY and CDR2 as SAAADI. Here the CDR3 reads CASSVPGANVLTF. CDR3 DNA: TGCGCCAGCAGTGTGCCTGGGGCCAACGTCCTGACTTTC.

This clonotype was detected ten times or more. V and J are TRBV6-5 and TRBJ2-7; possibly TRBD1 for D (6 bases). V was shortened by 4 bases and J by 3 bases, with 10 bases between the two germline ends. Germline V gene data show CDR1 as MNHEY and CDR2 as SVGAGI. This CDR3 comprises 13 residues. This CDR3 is CASSWLQGYEQYF. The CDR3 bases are TGTGCCAGCAGTTGGTTACAGGGCTACGAGCAGTACTTC.

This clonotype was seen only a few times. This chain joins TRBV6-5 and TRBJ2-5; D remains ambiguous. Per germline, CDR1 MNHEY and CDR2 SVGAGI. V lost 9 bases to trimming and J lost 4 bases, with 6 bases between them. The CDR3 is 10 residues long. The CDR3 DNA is TGTGCCAGTGGGGTAGAGACCCAGTACTTC. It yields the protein CASGVETQYF.

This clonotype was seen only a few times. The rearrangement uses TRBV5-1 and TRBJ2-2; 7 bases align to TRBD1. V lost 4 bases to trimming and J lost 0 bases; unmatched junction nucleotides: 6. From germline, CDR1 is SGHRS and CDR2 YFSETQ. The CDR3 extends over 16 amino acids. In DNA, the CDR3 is TGCGCCAGCAGCCGCGTTGGGACAGCGAACACCGGGGAGCTGTTTTTT. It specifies CASSRVGTANTGELFF.